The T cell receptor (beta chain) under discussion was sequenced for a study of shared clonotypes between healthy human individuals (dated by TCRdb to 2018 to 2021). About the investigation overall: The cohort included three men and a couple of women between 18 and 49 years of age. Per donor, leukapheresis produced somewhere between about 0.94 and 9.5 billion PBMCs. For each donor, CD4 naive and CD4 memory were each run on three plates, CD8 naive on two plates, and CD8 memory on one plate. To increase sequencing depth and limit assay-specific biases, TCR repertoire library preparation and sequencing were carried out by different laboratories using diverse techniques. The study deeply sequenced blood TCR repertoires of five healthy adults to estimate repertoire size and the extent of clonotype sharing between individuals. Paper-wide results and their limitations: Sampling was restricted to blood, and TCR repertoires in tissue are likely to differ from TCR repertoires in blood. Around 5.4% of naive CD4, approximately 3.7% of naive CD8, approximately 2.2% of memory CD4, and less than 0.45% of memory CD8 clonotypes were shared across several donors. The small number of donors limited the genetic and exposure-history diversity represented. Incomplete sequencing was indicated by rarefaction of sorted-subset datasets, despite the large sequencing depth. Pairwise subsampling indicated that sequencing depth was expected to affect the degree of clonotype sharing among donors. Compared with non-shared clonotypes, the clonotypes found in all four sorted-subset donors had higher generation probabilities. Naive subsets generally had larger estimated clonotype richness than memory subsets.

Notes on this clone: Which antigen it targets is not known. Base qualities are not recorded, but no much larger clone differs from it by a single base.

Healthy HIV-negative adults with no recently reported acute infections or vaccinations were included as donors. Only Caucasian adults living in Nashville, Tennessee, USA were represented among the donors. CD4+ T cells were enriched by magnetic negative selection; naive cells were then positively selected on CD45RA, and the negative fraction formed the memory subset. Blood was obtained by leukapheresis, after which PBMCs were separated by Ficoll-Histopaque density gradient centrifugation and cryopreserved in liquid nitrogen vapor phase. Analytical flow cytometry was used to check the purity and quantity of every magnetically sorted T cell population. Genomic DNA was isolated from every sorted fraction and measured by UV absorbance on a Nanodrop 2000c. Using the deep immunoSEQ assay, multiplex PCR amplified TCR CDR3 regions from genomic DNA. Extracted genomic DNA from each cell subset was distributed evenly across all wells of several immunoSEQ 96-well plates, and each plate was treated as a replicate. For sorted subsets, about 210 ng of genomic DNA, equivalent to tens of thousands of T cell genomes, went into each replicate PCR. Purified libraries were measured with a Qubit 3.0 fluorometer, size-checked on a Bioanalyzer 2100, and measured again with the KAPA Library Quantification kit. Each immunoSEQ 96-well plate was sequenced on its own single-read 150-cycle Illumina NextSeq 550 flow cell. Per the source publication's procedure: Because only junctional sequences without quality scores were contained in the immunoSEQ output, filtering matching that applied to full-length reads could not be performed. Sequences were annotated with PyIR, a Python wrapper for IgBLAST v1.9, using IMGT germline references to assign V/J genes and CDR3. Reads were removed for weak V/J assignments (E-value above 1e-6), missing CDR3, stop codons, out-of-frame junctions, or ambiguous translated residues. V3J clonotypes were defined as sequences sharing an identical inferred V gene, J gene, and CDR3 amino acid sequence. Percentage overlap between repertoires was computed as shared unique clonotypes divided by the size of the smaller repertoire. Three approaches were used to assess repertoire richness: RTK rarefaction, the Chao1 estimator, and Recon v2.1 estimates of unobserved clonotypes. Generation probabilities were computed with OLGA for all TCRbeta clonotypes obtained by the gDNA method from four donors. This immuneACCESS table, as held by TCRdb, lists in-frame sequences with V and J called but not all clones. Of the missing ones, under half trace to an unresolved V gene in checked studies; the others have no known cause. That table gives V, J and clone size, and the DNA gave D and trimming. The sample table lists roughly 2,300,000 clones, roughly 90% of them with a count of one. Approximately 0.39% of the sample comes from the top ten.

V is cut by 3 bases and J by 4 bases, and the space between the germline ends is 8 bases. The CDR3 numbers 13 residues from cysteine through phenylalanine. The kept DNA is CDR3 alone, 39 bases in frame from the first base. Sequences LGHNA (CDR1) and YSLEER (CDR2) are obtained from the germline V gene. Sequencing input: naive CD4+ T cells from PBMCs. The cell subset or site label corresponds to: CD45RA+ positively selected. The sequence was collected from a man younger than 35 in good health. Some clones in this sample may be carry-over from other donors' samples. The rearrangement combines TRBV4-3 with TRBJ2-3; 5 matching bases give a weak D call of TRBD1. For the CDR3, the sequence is CASSHSRADTQYF. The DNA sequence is TGCGCCAGCAGCCATAGCAGGGCAGATACGCAGTATTTT.